What follows describes a single T cell receptor (beta chain). This sample was taken from a study of blood T cell repertoires in COVID-19. Overall study context: Spain, Italy and the United States supplied samples that represented acute and convalescent COVID-19. Sources were T cells, B-cell-depleted T cells, or PBMCs; the material itself was cDNA or gDNA.

CDR3 length: 13 amino acids. Germline CDR1 LNHDA, CDR2 SQIVND (reference sequence). V was shortened by 4 bases and J by 6 bases, with 11 bases between the two germline ends. In the original workflow: Amplification from reference gene primers served as the basis for estimated nucleated cell counts. Clones were read by immunoSEQ multiplex PCR, and TCRdb kept only the in-frame ones, dropping some. That table gives V, J and clone size, and the DNA gave D and trimming. The repertoire includes 110,000 to 150,000 clones, around 80% of them detected once, and roughly 4.5% sits in the top ten. This clonotype originated in a man in his sixties with acute or convalescent COVID-19. The chain uses TRBV19 and TRBJ2-3; the D is unclear. Material: peripheral blood. The CDR3 DNA reads TGTGCCAGTAGTACGCATCGGAGTGATACGCAGTATTTT. Its translation is CASSTHRSDTQYF.